One and the same sample provided the 21 T cell receptor beta chains below, sequenced in a study of T cell clonality in common variable immunodeficiency. The protocol was immunoSEQ multiplex PCR, while the TCRdb copy is restricted to in-frame clones and leaves out a portion. This repertoire holds around 40,000 clones, and none appear only once. The sequenced sample consisted of peripheral blood mononuclear cells. These TCRs come from a person aged 18 to 70 in good health.

This clone appeared many times. From the germline J gene comes the end of the CDR3, since the read stops 3 residues before it. The rearrangement links TRBV18 to TRBJ2-1, with 8 bases lining up with TRBD2. With 2 bases clipped from V and 8 bases from J, the junction kept 8 bases outside the gene matches. Germline CDR1 reads KGHSH; CDR2 reads LQKENI. The CDR3 loop spans 15 amino acids. CDR3 bases read: TGTGCCAGCTCACCAAGGGGACTAGATGTTGATGAG. This encodes CASSPRGLDVDE. In full, the CDR3 is CASSPRGLDVDEQFF.

This clone was recorded many times. The read is 3 residues too short to cover the CDR3 end, so that end is filled in from the germline J gene. The chain joins TRBV7-9 to TRBJ2-2, with 7 bases that match TRBD2. After removal of 3 bases from V and 2 bases from J, the junction contained 3 bases not matched to a gene. Germline CDR1 and CDR2: SEHNR and FQNEAQ (reference sequence). The CDR3 loop spans 15 amino acids. The CDR3 protein is CASSFRGLNTGELFF. CDR3 DNA (partial): TGTGCCAGCAGCTTTAGGGGACTAAACACCGGGGAG.

This clone has a count of ten or more. The read halts 3 residues ahead of the CDR3 end, with the missing end drawn from the germline J gene. This chain uses TRBV10-1 with TRBJ2-2; D gene unclear. The CDR3 spans 18 residues. The germline V and J ends were trimmed by 0 bases and 7 bases, with 21 bases remaining between them. Germline CDR1 WNHNN, CDR2 SYGVQD (reference sequence). The DNA read from the CDR3 is TGCGCCAGCAGTGAGTCGCATGGCCTCGGGTGGTCAAGCGGGGAG. Translating it yields CASSESHGLGWSSGE. The whole CDR3 is CASSESHGLGWSSGELFF.

This clone occurred many times. The CDR3 goes on 3 residues after the read ends, and that part is filled in from the germline J gene. The chain combines TRBV2 with TRBJ2-7; D is undetermined. This CDR3 region has 10 residues. V was trimmed by 7 bases and J by 1 base, leaving 2 bases between them. Germline CDR1 is SNHLY and CDR2 is FYNNEI. CDR3 sequence: CASTSYEQYF. CDR3 DNA, as far as it was read: TGTGCCAGCACGTCCTACGAG.

This clone has a count of ten or more. The read ends 3 residues early relative to the CDR3; the germline J gene fills the gap. V gene TRBV5-1 combines with J gene TRBJ1-1; tentatively, D is TRBD1 (5 bases). V dropped 0 bases and J dropped 1 base, with 13 bases sitting between them. Germline CDR1 is SGHRS and CDR2 is YFSETQ. The CDR3 covers 16 residues. CDR3 amino acids: CASSLVGGRKNTEAFF. CDR3 DNA (partial): TGCGCCAGCAGCTTGGTGGGGGGAAGGAAGAACACTGAA.

In its sample, this clone was seen many times. From the germline J gene comes the end of the CDR3, since the read stops 3 residues before it. The rearrangement joins TRBV5-1 to TRBJ1-2, with TRBD1 identical over 7 bases. This CDR3 region has 15 residues. Per the germline V gene, CDR1 is SGHRS and CDR2 is YFSETQ. V gave up 0 bases and J gave up 2 bases; unmatched junction bases: 4. The CDR3 DNA, read in part, is TGCGCCAGCAGCTTGGGTTTGGGACAGAACTATGGC. Its translation: CASSLGLGQNYG. In full, the CDR3 reads CASSLGLGQNYGYTF.

Ten or more counts support this clone. The CDR3 end lies 3 residues beyond the end of the read and is filled in from the germline J gene. V gene TRBV6-1 combines with J gene TRBJ2-6; D unclear. Looked up from germline, CDR1 is MNHNS and CDR2 is SASEGT. The CDR3 totals 16 residues. Trimming pared 1 base from V and 1 base from J, leaving 8 bases between. This CDR3 is CASSEGSRSGANVLTF. The CDR3 DNA, read in part, is TGTGCCAGCAGTGAAGGGTCCAGGTCTGGGGCCAACGTC.

Ten or more counts support this clone. Other DNA sequences in the same sample also yield this CDR3. The CDR3 DNA, read in part, is TGTGCCAGCAGTGCTACAGAGAACACTGAA. Translated: CASSATENTE. The full CDR3 reads CASSATENTEAFF. The rearrangement joins TRBV6-4 to TRBJ1-1; D is unresolved. From the germline J gene comes the end of the CDR3, since the read stops 3 residues before it. CDR1 and CDR2 (germline): MRHNA, SNTAGT. This CDR3 is 13 amino acids long. V was trimmed by 4 bases and J by 1 base, leaving 7 bases between them.

In its sample, this clone was seen many times. The sequence runs out 3 residues before the end of the CDR3; the remainder is reconstructed from the germline J gene. This rearrangement joins TRBV4-1 to TRBJ2-3; 13 nucleotides match TRBD2. CDR3 size: 16 residues. From germline, CDR1 is MGHRA and CDR2 YSYEKL. The ends lost 7 bases at V and 1 base at J; junction bases unmatched: 5. CDR3 amino acids: CASTVGLAGRTDTQYF. Partial CDR3 DNA: TGCGCCAGCACAGTGGGACTAGCGGGACGCACAGATACG.

This clone appeared many times. From the germline J gene comes the end of the CDR3, since the read stops 3 residues before it. The chain couples TRBV19 to TRBJ1-4; tentative D call: TRBD1 (5 bases). V was cut by 3 bases and J by 0 bases, with 5 bases left in between. The CDR3 loop spans 14 amino acids. CDR1 is LNHDA, CDR2 SQIVND, per germline (reference sequence). The part of the CDR3 DNA that was read is TGTGCCAGTAGTATGACAGCAACTAATGAAAAA. It is translated as CASSMTATNEK. The entire CDR3 protein reads CASSMTATNEKLFF.

This clone was recorded many times. The read finishes 3 residues shy of the CDR3 end, and the germline J gene is used to complete it. This sequence joins TRBV5-1 and TRBJ2-3, with 7 bases aligning to TRBD1. The CDR3 is made up of 14 amino acids. J was trimmed by 5 bases and V by 2 bases; bases with no gene match: 5. The germline gives CDR1 SGHRS, CDR2 YFSETQ. The CDR3 sequence: CASSLGQAEDTQYF. Incomplete CDR3 DNA: TGCGCCAGCAGCTTAGGACAGGCGGAAGATACG.

A few counts support this clone. Read data end 3 residues before the CDR3 end; the end is taken from the germline J gene. The chain uses TRBV7-6 and TRBJ2-1; TRBD2 matches 12 bases. V lost 4 bases, J lost 1 base, and 8 bases stayed unmatched. This CDR3 has 18 residues. Germline loops: CDR1 SGHVS, CDR2 FNYEAQ. Incomplete CDR3 DNA: TGTGCCAGCAGCTCCCGTACTAGCGGGGGGCCATCCTACAATGAG. This sequence encodes CASSSRTSGGPSYNE. The entire CDR3 reads CASSSRTSGGPSYNEQFF.

The sample holds many counts of this clone. CDR3 amino acids: CSARGGLAGSYEQYF. Partial CDR3 DNA: TGCAGTGCTAGGGGGGGACTAGCGGGATCCTACGAG. The chain is built from TRBV20-1 and TRBJ2-7; 13 nucleotides line up with TRBD2. The read finishes 3 residues shy of the CDR3 end, and the germline J gene is used to complete it. The CDR3 spans 15 residues. Per the germline V gene, CDR1 is DFQATT and CDR2 is SNEGSKA (reference sequence). V lost 3 bases to trimming and J lost 1 base; unmatched junction nucleotides: 3.

There are many counts of this clone. The CDR3 is cut off 3 residues early in the read; its end comes from the germline J gene. This rearrangement joins TRBV29-1 to TRBJ2-7; 7 nucleotides align to TRBD1. The CDR3 is 11 amino acids. Losses at the gene ends were 5 bases for V and 4 bases for J; bases not matched to a gene: 2. Germline assignment: CDR1 SQVTM and CDR2 ANQGSEA. The CDR3 reads CSVNRGYEQYF. Partial CDR3 DNA: TGCAGCGTTAACAGGGGTTACGAG.

This clone was observed many times. The read finishes 3 residues shy of the CDR3 end, and the germline J gene is used to complete it. This chain uses TRBV29-1 with TRBJ1-6, with TRBD1 matching 10 bases. Germline loops: CDR1 SQVTM, CDR2 ANQGSEA. The junction had 1 base not matched to a gene; V was cut back by 6 bases and J by 5 bases. The CDR3 covers 13 residues. CDR3 in amino acids: CSVGTGDNSPLHF. CDR3 DNA (partial): TGCAGCGTAGGGACAGGGGATAATTCACCC.

This clone was recorded many times. Read data end 3 residues before the CDR3 end; the end is taken from the germline J gene. The V and J genes are TRBV9 and TRBJ1-1, with a possible D match to TRBD1 (5 bases). The CDR3 covers 12 residues. Germline V gene data show CDR1 as SGDLS and CDR2 as YYNGEE. CDR3 loop: CASSPGGEGAFF. CDR3 bases read: TGTGCCAGCAGCCCTGGGGGGGAAGGA. The whole variable domain, filled in from reference TRBV9 and TRBJ1-1, reads DSGVTQTPKHLITATGQRVTLRCSPRSGDLSVYWYQQSLDQGLQFLIQYYNGEERAKGNILERFSAQQFPDLHSELNLSSLELGDSALYFCASSPGGEGAFFGQGTRLTVV.

This clone is judged medium-sized. The read finishes 3 residues shy of the CDR3 end, and the germline J gene is used to complete it. This sequence joins TRBV5-1 and TRBJ2-3; a weak D match, TRBD1 (5 bases). The length of the CDR3 is 15 residues. Germline CDR1 SGHRS, CDR2 YFSETQ. Trimming left V 0 bases short and J 6 bases short, with 14 bases between. CDR3 in amino acids: CASSLVGRVSDTQYF. Incomplete CDR3 DNA: TGCGCCAGCAGCTTGGTCGGCAGGGTTTCGGATACG. The full variable domain, rest sourced from reference TRBV5-1 and TRBJ2-3, is KAGVTQTPRYLIKTRGQQVTLSCSPISGHRSVSWYQQTPGQGLQFLFEYFSETQRNKGNFPGRFSGRQFSNSRSEMNVSTLELGDSALYLCASSLVGRVSDTQYFGPGTRLTVL.

Many counts were recorded for this clone. The DNA ends 3 residues before the CDR3 does, and the rest of the CDR3 is filled in from the germline J gene. This sample includes further DNA sequences coding for the same CDR3. The V call is TRBV5-1, the J call TRBJ1-2, with D possibly TRBD1 on 5 matching bases. The germline V gene has CDR1 SGHRS and CDR2 YFSETQ. The V and J ends lost 0 bases and 6 bases respectively, with 15 bases between them. The CDR3 covers 15 residues. CDR3 bases read: TGCGCCAGCAGCTTGGAAGGGCAGGGTTCCGATGGC. Residues: CASSLEGQGSDG. From start to end, the CDR3 is CASSLEGQGSDGYTF.

In its sample, this clone was seen many times. Read data end 3 residues before the CDR3 end; the end is taken from the germline J gene. The chain uses TRBV5-4 and TRBJ2-1, with a weak D call TRBD1 (5 bases). CDR1 and CDR2 from the germline V gene are SGHNT and YYREEE (reference sequence). The ends were cut back, 0 bases at V and 8 bases at J, with 18 bases in the middle. The CDR3 sequence is 16 residues long. CDR3 in amino acids: CASSLEWAGRLDEQFF. The covered CDR3 bases are TGTGCCAGCAGCTTGGAATGGGCAGGGCGGCTTGATGAG.

This clone is deemed medium-sized (0.01 to 0.1%). The sequence runs out 3 residues before the end of the CDR3; the remainder is reconstructed from the germline J gene. This chain links TRBV6-1 with TRBJ2-1; 11 bases agree with TRBD1. CDR3 size: 15 residues. Germline CDR1 MNHNS, CDR2 SASEGT. V lost 3 bases, J lost 2 bases, and 0 bases stayed unmatched. This CDR3 is CASSEGQGAYNEQFF. The part of the CDR3 DNA that was read is TGTGCCAGCAGTGAGGGACAGGGGGCCTACAATGAG.

This clone occurred many times. The read gets to within 3 residues of the CDR3 end, and the germline J gene fills in the rest. The chain is built from TRBV7-8 and TRBJ2-1; D gene unclear. Germline loops: CDR1 SGHVS, CDR2 FQNEAQ. CDR3 length equals 15 residues. V dropped 3 bases and J dropped 0 bases, with 9 bases sitting between them. The covered CDR3 bases are TGTGCCAGCAGCTTGGATACGGGCTCCTACAATGAG. Its protein is CASSLDTGSYNE. From start to end, the CDR3 is CASSLDTGSYNEQFF.